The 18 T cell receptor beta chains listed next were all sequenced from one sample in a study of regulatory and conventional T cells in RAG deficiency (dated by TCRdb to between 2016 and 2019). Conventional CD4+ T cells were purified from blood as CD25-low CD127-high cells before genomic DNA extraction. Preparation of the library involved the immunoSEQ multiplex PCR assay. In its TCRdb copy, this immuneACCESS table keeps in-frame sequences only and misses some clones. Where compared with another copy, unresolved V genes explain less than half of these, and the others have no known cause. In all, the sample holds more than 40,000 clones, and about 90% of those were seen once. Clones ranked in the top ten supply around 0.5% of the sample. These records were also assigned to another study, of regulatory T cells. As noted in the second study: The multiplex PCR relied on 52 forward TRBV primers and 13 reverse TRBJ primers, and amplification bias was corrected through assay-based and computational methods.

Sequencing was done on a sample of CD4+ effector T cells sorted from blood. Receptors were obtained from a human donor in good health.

The CDR3 region has the DNA TGTGCCAGTACGTCACAGGGGAACCCCTACGAGCAGTACTTC. This translates into CASTSQGNPYEQYF. This chain uses TRBV19 with TRBJ2-7, with 7 positions matching TRBD1. The CDR3 is made up of 14 amino acids. Trimming at V came to 7 bases and at J to 2 bases, leaving 8 bases not matched to a gene. In germline, CDR1 is LNHDA, CDR2 SQIVND (reference sequence).

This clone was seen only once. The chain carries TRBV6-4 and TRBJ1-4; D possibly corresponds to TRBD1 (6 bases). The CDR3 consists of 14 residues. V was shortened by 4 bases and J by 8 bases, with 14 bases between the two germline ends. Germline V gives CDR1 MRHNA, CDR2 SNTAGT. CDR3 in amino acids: CASSADRLKEKLFF. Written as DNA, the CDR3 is TGTGCCAGCAGTGCCGACAGGCTGAAGGAAAAACTGTTTTTT.

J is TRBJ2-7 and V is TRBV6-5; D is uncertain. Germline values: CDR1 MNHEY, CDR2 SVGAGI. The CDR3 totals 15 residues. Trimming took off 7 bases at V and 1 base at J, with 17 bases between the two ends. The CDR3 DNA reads TGTGCCAGCACCGCGTGGGGTAGTAGGTCCTACGAGCAGTACTTC. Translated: CASTAWGSRSYEQYF.

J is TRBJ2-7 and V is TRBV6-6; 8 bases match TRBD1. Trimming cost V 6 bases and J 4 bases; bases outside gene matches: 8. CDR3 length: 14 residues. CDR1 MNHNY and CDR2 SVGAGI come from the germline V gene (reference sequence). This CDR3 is CASRQTGQGYEQYF. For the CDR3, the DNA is TGTGCCAGCAGACAAACAGGACAGGGATACGAGCAGTACTTC.

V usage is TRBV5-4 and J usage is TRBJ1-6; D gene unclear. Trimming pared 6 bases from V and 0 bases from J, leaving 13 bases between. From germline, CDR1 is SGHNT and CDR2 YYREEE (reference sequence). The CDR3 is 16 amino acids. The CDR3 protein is CASNFEPSSYNSPLHF. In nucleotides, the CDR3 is TGTGCCAGCAACTTTGAGCCCAGCTCCTATAATTCACCCCTCCACTTT.

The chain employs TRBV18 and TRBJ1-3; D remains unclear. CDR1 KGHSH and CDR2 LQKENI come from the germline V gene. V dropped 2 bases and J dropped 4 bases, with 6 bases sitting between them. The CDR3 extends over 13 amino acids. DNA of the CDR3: TGTGCCAGCTCACCAGCTGGAGGAAACACCATATATTTT. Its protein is CASSPAGGNTIYF. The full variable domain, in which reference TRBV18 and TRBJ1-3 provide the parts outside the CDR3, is NAGVMQNPRHLVRRRGQEARLRCSPMKGHSHVYWYRQLPEEGLKFMVYLQKENIIDESGMPKERFSAEFPKEGPSILRIQQVVRGDSAAYFCASSPAGGNTIYFGEGSWLTVV.

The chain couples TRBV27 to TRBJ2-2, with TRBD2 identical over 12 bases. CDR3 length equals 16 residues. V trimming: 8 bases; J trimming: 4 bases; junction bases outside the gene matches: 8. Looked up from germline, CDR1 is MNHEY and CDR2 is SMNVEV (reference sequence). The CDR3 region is CASRSGLAGLTGELFF. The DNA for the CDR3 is TGTGCCAGCCGCTCGGGACTAGCGGGCCTCACCGGGGAGCTGTTTTTT.

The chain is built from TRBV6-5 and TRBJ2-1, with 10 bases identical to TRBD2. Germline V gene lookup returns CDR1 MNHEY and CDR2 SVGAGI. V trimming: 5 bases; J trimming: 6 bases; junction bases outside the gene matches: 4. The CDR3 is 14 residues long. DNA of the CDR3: TGTGCCAGCAGTGAGGGACTAGCGACCAATGAGCAGTTCTTC. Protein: CASSEGLATNEQFF.

CDR3 amino acids: CASSERRGTEAFF. CDR3 nucleotide sequence: TGTGCCAGCAGTGAAAGAAGGGGCACTGAAGCTTTCTTT. The chain is built from TRBV25-1 and TRBJ1-1; D perhaps matches TRBD1 (5 bases). V was cut by 2 bases and J by 4 bases, with 8 bases left in between. Germline V gene lookup returns CDR1 MGHDK and CDR2 SYGVNS. There are 13 residues in the CDR3.

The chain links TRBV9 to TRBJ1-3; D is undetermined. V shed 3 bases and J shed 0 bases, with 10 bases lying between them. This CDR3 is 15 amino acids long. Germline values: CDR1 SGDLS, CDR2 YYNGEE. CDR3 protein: CASSAGWSSGNTIYF. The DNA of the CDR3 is TGTGCCAGCAGCGCGGGTTGGAGCTCTGGAAACACCATATATTTT.

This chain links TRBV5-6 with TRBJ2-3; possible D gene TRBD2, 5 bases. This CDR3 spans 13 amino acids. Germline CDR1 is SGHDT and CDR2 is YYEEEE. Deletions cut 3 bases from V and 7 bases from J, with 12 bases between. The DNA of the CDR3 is TGTGCCAGCAGCTGGTGGTCGGGGAATACGCAGTATTTT. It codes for CASSWWSGNTQYF. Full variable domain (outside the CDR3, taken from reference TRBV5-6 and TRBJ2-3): DAGVTQSPTHLIKTRGQQVTLRCSPKSGHDTVSWYQQALGQGPQFIFQYYEEEERQRGNFPDRFSGHQFPNYSSELNVNALLLGDSALYLCASSWWSGNTQYFGPGTRLTVL.

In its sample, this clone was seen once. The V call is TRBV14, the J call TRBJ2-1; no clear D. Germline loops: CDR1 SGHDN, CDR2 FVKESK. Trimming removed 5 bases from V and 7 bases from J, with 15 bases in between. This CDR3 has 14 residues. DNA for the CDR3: TGTGCCAGCAGCGATGGGATCGCCCGAAATGAGCAGTTCTTC. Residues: CASSDGIARNEQFF.

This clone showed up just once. The CDR3, as DNA: TGCGCCAGCAGCTTACAGGGACCCCAAGAGACCCAGTACTTC. It translates to CASSLQGPQETQYF. The rearrangement joins TRBV5-1 to TRBJ2-5; the D gene is possibly TRBD1 (6 bases). CDR1 is SGHRS and CDR2 is YFSETQ in the germline V gene. CDR3 length equals 14 residues. Trimming removed 2 bases at V and 1 base at J, with 9 bases between.

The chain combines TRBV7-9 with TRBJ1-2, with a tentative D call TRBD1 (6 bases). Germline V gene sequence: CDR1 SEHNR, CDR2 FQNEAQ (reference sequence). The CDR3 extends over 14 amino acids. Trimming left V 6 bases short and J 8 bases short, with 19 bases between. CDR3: CASRNSPDRSGYTF. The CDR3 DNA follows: TGTGCCAGCAGAAACAGCCCCGACAGGTCGGGCTACACCTTC.

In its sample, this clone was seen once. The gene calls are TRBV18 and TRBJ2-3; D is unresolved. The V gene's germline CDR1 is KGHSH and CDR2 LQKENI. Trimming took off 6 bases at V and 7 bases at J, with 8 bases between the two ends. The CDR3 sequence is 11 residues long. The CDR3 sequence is CASSPENTQYF. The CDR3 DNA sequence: TGTGCCAGCTCGCCGGAGAATACGCAGTATTTT.

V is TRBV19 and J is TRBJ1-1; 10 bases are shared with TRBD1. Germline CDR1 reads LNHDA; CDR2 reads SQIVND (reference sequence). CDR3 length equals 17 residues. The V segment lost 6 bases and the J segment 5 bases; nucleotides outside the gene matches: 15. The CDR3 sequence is CASRGYRGQGSSTEAFF. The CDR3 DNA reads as TGTGCCAGTAGGGGCTACAGGGGACAGGGGTCGTCAACTGAAGCTTTCTTT.

DNA of the CDR3: TGTGCCAGCTCACCTCGCGCCATTGAGACCCAGTACTTC. It translates to CASSPRAIETQYF. This chain joins TRBV18 and TRBJ2-5, with D unresolved. The V end lost 3 bases, the J end lost 5 bases, and 10 bases lay between the germline ends. This CDR3 has 13 residues. CDR1 and CDR2 (germline): KGHSH, LQKENI. Full variable domain (outside the CDR3, taken from reference TRBV18 and TRBJ2-5): NAGVMQNPRHLVRRRGQEARLRCSPMKGHSHVYWYRQLPEEGLKFMVYLQKENIIDESGMPKERFSAEFPKEGPSILRIQQVVRGDSAAYFCASSPRAIETQYFGPGTRLLVL.

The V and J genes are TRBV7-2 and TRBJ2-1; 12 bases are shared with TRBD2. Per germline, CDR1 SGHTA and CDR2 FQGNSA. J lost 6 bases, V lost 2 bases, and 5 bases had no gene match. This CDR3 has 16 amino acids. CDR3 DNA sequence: TGTGCCAGCAGCTTACGACTAGCGGGGGCCACCAATGAGCAGTTCTTC. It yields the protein CASSLRLAGATNEQFF.